The 5 T cell receptor beta chains below all came from one sample that was sequenced in a study of T-cell reconstitution after alpha-beta-depleted transplantation in children (dated by TCRdb to about 2016). Receptors were amplified or captured by PCR. These reads were obtained on an Illumina HiSeq 2500. Molecular barcoding was employed in the preparation of TCR libraries, with unique molecular identifiers being used to normalize TCRbeta repertoire quantification. Clones were called with MiXCR by TCRdb after fastp trimmed the public reads at Q25, and only in-frame beta chains were retained. A single entry per CDR3 protein holds the most common genes and DNA from its merged rows. The sample data list hundreds of thousands of distinct CDR3 sequences, and around 8% of these were observed just once. The ten largest clones take up under 8% of the sample. Taken with the paper, the label for treatment or condition translates to: allogeneic hematopoietic cell transplantation with graft depleted of TCRalphabeta T cells and CD19 B cells.

The sequenced sample was PBMCs, mostly from graft donor cells, obtained 180 days after TCRalphabeta/CD19-depleted stem cell transplant. The source is a male patient aged 10 to 17 who had a stem cell transplant for acute lymphoblastic leukemia, so the T cells may come from the graft donor.

The chain is built from TRBV4-3 and TRBJ2-5, with D possibly TRBD1 on 6 matching bases. Between the trimmed V and J ends, which lost 0 bases and 6 bases, there was a span of 14 bases. The germline V gene has CDR1 LGHNA and CDR2 YSLEER. The CDR3 covers 15 residues. DNA of the CDR3: TGCGCCAGCAGCCAAGATCCGACAGGTCAACAGACCCAGTACTTC. This encodes CASSQDPTGQQTQYF.

This clonotype was picked up many times. The rearrangement uses TRBV2 and TRBJ2-2; the D is unclear. Germline assignment: CDR1 SNHLY and CDR2 FYNNEI. The CDR3 totals 12 residues. V was pared by 7 bases and J by 3 bases, with 6 bases between. The DNA for the CDR3 is TGTGCCAGCACTACCTACACCGGGGAGCTGTTTTTT. Encoded protein: CASTTYTGELFF.

The count of this clonotype is one. Sequence at one end of the junction differs from germline and may be a read error. This chain links TRBV18 with TRBJ1-1; 9 positions agree with TRBD1. CDR1 KGHSH and CDR2 LQKENI come from the germline V gene. The CDR3 has 15 residues. CDR3 DNA sequence: TGTGCCAGCTCACCCCTGGGACAGGGAAAAACTGACGCTTTCTTT. This encodes CASSPLGQGKTDAFF.

This clonotype was observed at least ten times. The CDR3 loop is CASSLGTGGYQPQHF. CDR3 sequence (DNA): TGTGCCAGCAGCTTAGGGACAGGGGGCTATCAGCCCCAGCATTTT. The chain links TRBV7-9 to TRBJ1-5; TRBD1 agrees at 11 bases. Germline-derived CDR1 and CDR2 are SEHNR and FQNEAQ (reference sequence). This CDR3 is 15 amino acids long. The V and J ends lost 1 base and 5 bases, in that order; junction bases with no gene match: 1.

Ten or more counts support this clonotype. The chain carries TRBV12-3 or TRBV12-4 and TRBJ2-1; 15 nucleotides align to TRBD2. The junction had 14 bases not matched to a gene; V was cut back by 6 bases and J by 8 bases. The CDR3 has 18 amino acids. Written as DNA, the CDR3 is TGTGCCAGCAGCCTATATATTCGGACTAGCGGGAGGGCAGATGAGCAGTTCTTC. This encodes CASSLYIRTSGRADEQFF.